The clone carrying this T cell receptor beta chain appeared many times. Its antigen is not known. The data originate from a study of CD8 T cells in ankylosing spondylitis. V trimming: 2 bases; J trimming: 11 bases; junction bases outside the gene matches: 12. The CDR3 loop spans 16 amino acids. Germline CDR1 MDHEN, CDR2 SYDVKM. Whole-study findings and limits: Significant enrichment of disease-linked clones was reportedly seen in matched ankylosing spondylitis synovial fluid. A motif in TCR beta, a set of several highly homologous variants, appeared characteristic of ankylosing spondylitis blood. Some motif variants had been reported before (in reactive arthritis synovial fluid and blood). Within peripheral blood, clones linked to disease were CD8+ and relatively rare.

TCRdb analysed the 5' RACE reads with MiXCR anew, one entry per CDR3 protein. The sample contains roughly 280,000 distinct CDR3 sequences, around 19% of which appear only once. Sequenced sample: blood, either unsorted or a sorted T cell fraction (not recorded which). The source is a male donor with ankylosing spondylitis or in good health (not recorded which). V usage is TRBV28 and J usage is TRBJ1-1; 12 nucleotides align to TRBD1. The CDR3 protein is CASSLEWGQGAAGAFF. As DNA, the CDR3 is TGTGCCAGCAGTTTAGAATGGGGACAGGGGGCTGCAGGGGCTTTCTTT. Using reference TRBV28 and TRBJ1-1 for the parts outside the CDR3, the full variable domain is DVKVTQSSRYLVKRTGEKVFLECVQDMDHENMFWYRQDPGLGLRLIYFSYDVKMKEKGDIPEGYSVSREKKERFSLILESASTNQTSMYLCASSLEWGQGAAGAFFGQGTRLTVV.